This T cell receptor beta chain was found in a study of blood T cell repertoires in COVID-19. Trimming removed 4 bases at V and 0 bases at J, with 11 bases between. Germline lookup yields CDR1 SGHRS and CDR2 YFSETQ. The CDR3 totals 16 residues. Participant age was roughly 18 to 90 years, and participants resided in approximately 25 US areas. Categorization into cohorts depended on clinical history that participants reported. The method was immunoSEQ multiplex PCR; TCRdb's version includes in-frame clones alone and lacks a portion of them. The sample has about 140,000 clones; over 75% are singletons. The sequenced material came from PBMCs or T cells enriched from blood (not recorded which). The receptor was derived from a woman aged 50 to 65 who had recovered from COVID-19. J is TRBJ2-6 and V is TRBV5-1; possible D gene TRBD1, 6 bases. The CDR3 reads CASSHRTASGANVLTF. CDR3 nucleotides: TGCGCCAGCAGCCACAGGACAGCCTCTGGGGCCAACGTCCTGACTTTC.